A single sample is the source of the 32 T cell receptor beta chains below, sequenced in a study of blood T cell repertoires in COVID-19. The protocol was immunoSEQ multiplex PCR, while the TCRdb copy is restricted to in-frame clones and leaves out a portion. Among approximately 93,000 clones listed, over 70% were seen once. The sample comprised peripheral blood. All receptors come from a human donor in a cohort sampled during active COVID-19.

The chain uses TRBV3-1 (or the pseudogene TRBV3-2) and TRBJ2-4; TRBD2 aligns across 8 bases. V trimming: 4 bases; J trimming: 6 bases; junction bases outside the gene matches: 8. Germline V gives CDR1 LGHDT, CDR2 YNNKEL (reference sequence). This CDR3 has 15 residues. The CDR3 here is CASSPLAGRGNIQYF. The CDR3 DNA reads TGTGCCAGCAGCCCATTAGCGGGACGGGGAAACATTCAGTACTTC.

The rearrangement joins TRBV5-7 to TRBJ1-5, with 7 bases lining up with TRBD1. TRBV5-7 is an ORF; its function is uncertain. V lost 2 bases to trimming and J lost 2 bases; unmatched junction nucleotides: 4. This CDR3 comprises 15 residues. CDR3 sequence (DNA): TGTGCCAGCAGCTTTGGACAGGAGGGCAATCAGCCCCAGCATTTT. Protein: CASSFGQEGNQPQHF.

V usage is TRBV28 and J usage is TRBJ1-4; D is uncertain. The CDR3 runs 14 residues. Germline-derived CDR1 and CDR2 are MDHEN and SYDVKM. V lost 6 bases and J 5 bases, leaving 13 bases between the germline ends. The CDR3 sequence: CASSWAGRNEKLFF. The CDR3 nucleotides are TGTGCCAGCAGCTGGGCGGGCCGGAATGAAAAACTGTTTTTT. The variable domain in full, completed from reference TRBV28 and TRBJ1-4, reads DVKVTQSSRYLVKRTGEKVFLECVQDMDHENMFWYRQDPGLGLRLIYFSYDVKMKEKGDIPEGYSVSREKKERFSLILESASTNQTSMYLCASSWAGRNEKLFFGSGTQLSVL.

V gene TRBV28 combines with J gene TRBJ1-2; possibly TRBD1 for D (6 bases). Germline V gene sequence: CDR1 MDHEN, CDR2 SYDVKM. There are 14 residues in the CDR3. V was trimmed by 4 bases and J by 3 bases, leaving 12 bases between them. CDR3 nucleotide sequence: TGTGCCAGCAGTTCCCAGGGGTCCCACTATGGCTACACCTTC. Translation gives CASSSQGSHYGYTF.

Many counts were recorded for this clone. The chain employs TRBV7-9 and TRBJ1-6; no firm D call. Germline V gives CDR1 SEHNR, CDR2 FQNEAQ (reference sequence). CDR3 size: 11 residues. Trimming left V 3 bases short and J 12 bases short, with 6 bases between. The CDR3 DNA reads TGTGCCAGCAGCTTGGCAGGACCCCTCCACTTT. Translated: CASSLAGPLHF.

V and J are TRBV5-1 and TRBJ2-1; 7 bases are shared with TRBD2. The CDR3 contains 14 residues. The germline CDR1 and CDR2 sequences are SGHRS and YFSETQ. J was trimmed by 8 bases and V by 5 bases; bases with no gene match: 10. The CDR3 DNA follows: TGCGCCAGCAGTTCGGGGGTGGGAGGGCATGAGCAGTTCTTC. This codes for CASSSGVGGHEQFF.

This chain connects TRBV7-9 to TRBJ2-7; possible D gene TRBD2, 6 bases. Trimming shortened V by 7 bases and J by 1 base, and 11 bases separated the two germline ends. Germline V gene lookup returns CDR1 SEHNR and CDR2 FQNEAQ (reference sequence). This CDR3 region has 13 residues. The chain's CDR3 is CASTATSSYEQYF. The CDR3 DNA reads TGTGCCAGCACCGCGACTAGTTCCTACGAGCAGTACTTC.

The V gene is TRBV6-5, the J gene TRBJ1-1; D unresolved. V shed 2 bases and J shed 1 base, with 8 bases lying between them. The CDR3 sequence is 14 residues long. The germline gives CDR1 MNHEY, CDR2 SVGAGI. The CDR3 here is CASSYKRGNTEAFF. The CDR3 nucleotides read TGTGCCAGCAGTTACAAACGAGGGAACACTGAAGCTTTCTTT.

This chain links TRBV5-6 with TRBJ2-3; 13 bases fit TRBD2. V lost 1 base, J lost 2 bases, and 7 bases stayed unmatched. The germline CDR1 and CDR2 sequences are SGHDT and YYEEEE. The CDR3 runs 18 residues. In DNA form, the CDR3 reads TGTGCCAGCAGCTTGAAGTTACTAGCGGGAGGGCCCACAGATACGCAGTATTTT. It is translated as CASSLKLLAGGPTDTQYF. The variable domain in full, with the rest retrieved from reference TRBV5-6 and TRBJ2-3, is DAGVTQSPTHLIKTRGQQVTLRCSPKSGHDTVSWYQQALGQGPQFIFQYYEEEERQRGNFPDRFSGHQFPNYSSELNVNALLLGDSALYLCASSLKLLAGGPTDTQYFGPGTRLTVL.

The V gene is TRBV28, the J gene TRBJ2-7, with TRBD1 matching over 7 bases. V was pared by 4 bases and J by 7 bases, with 10 bases of the junction left unmatched. The CDR3 covers 14 residues. The germline V gene encodes CDR1 MDHEN and CDR2 SYDVKM. DNA of the CDR3: TGTGCCAGCAGTTCGGCCTCCTCCAGGGGGGAGCAGTACTTC. Its protein is CASSSASSRGEQYF. Complete variable domain (other parts from reference TRBV28 and TRBJ2-7): DVKVTQSSRYLVKRTGEKVFLECVQDMDHENMFWYRQDPGLGLRLIYFSYDVKMKEKGDIPEGYSVSREKKERFSLILESASTNQTSMYLCASSSASSRGEQYFGPGTRLTVT.

The chain couples TRBV6-4 to TRBJ2-1, with 9 bases identical to TRBD2. Germline V gene lookup returns CDR1 MRHNA and CDR2 SNTAGT. The CDR3 runs 14 residues. V lost 6 bases, J lost 7 bases, and 7 bases stayed unmatched. CDR3 bases: TGTGCCAGCAGGCGACTAGCGGAGGGTAATGAGCAGTTCTTC. Its translation: CASRRLAEGNEQFF.

The chain recombines TRBV28 with TRBJ2-1; no clear D. The V end was cut by 6 bases, the J end by 6 bases, with 15 bases between. The CDR3 consists of 14 residues. Per the germline V gene, CDR1 is MDHEN and CDR2 is SYDVKM. The CDR3 protein is CASSPVIAFNEQFF. CDR3 nucleotides: TGTGCCAGCAGCCCTGTAATCGCGTTCAATGAGCAGTTCTTC.

J is TRBJ2-7 and V is TRBV6-1; 15 bases fit TRBD2. V lost 4 bases, J lost 4 bases, and 8 bases stayed unmatched. From germline, CDR1 is MNHNS and CDR2 SASEGT. The CDR3 sequence is 17 residues long. The CDR3 protein is CASSGPGLAGGGYEQYF. DNA of the CDR3: TGTGCCAGCAGTGGACCGGGACTAGCGGGAGGAGGGTACGAGCAGTACTTC.

V gene TRBV19 combines with J gene TRBJ1-6, with D unclear. The germline V gene has CDR1 LNHDA and CDR2 SQIVND (reference sequence). The CDR3 has 16 amino acids. V lost 8 bases and J lost 3, with 17 bases in between. The CDR3 bases are TGTGCCAGTGTGGACTCTGGGCTGAACTATAATTCACCCCTCCACTTT. Encoded protein: CASVDSGLNYNSPLHF.

This clone was found a few times. The chain carries TRBV5-1 and TRBJ1-6; TRBD1 matches 9 bases. Per germline, CDR1 SGHRS and CDR2 YFSETQ. The CDR3 consists of 15 residues. V was clipped by 4 bases and J by 7 bases; unmatched bases: 6. This CDR3 is CASSLQGAQNSPLHF. Written as DNA, the CDR3 is TGCGCCAGCAGCCTACAGGGGGCGCAGAATTCACCCCTCCACTTT.

This rearrangement joins TRBV28 to TRBJ1-5, with a possible D match to TRBD1 (6 bases). Trimming removed 6 bases at V and 0 bases at J, with 21 bases between. This CDR3 contains 18 residues. Per germline, CDR1 MDHEN and CDR2 SYDVKM. CDR3 sequence: CASSSVWTEEFSNQPQHF. In DNA form, the CDR3 reads TGTGCCAGCAGCTCCGTCTGGACAGAAGAATTTAGCAATCAGCCCCAGCATTTT.

V usage is TRBV28 and J usage is TRBJ1-1; weak D call: TRBD1 (5 bases). V was trimmed by 2 bases and J by 8 bases, leaving 12 bases between them. The CDR3 covers 13 residues. Germline values: CDR1 MDHEN, CDR2 SYDVKM. CDR3: CASSLPRRGEAFF. The DNA for the CDR3 is TGTGCCAGCAGTTTACCCCGGCGGGGCGAAGCTTTCTTT.

This chain joins TRBV7-2 and TRBJ1-2; tentative D call: TRBD1 (6 bases). Germline-derived CDR1 and CDR2 are SGHTA and FQGNSA. This CDR3 has 15 amino acids. The V end lost 5 bases, the J end lost 5 bases, and 18 bases lay between the germline ends. In nucleotides, the CDR3 is TGTGCCAGCAGCCCAACTGCAGACAGGACGTATGGCTACACCTTC. It codes for CASSPTADRTYGYTF.

The chain carries TRBV5-1 and TRBJ2-5; 13 bases are shared with TRBD2. Per the germline V gene, CDR1 is SGHRS and CDR2 is YFSETQ. The CDR3 has 15 residues. V was pared by 0 bases and J by 4 bases, with 0 bases of the junction left unmatched. The CDR3 DNA reads as TGCGCCAGCAGCTTGGGACTAGCGGGAGGAGAGACCCAGTACTTC. It yields the protein CASSLGLAGGETQYF.

The rearrangement uses TRBV2 and TRBJ2-2, with TRBD1 as a possible D gene (5 bases). V lost 5 bases and J lost 5, with 12 bases in between. The V gene's germline CDR1 is SNHLY and CDR2 FYNNEI. The CDR3 loop spans 14 amino acids. CDR3 sequence: CASSLVSGTGELFF. CDR3 DNA: TGTGCCAGCAGTCTGGTGTCAGGGACCGGGGAGCTGTTTTTT.

The V and J genes are TRBV28 and TRBJ1-2; D is perhaps TRBD1 (5 bases). This CDR3 is 13 amino acids long. Trimming took off 5 bases at V and 6 bases at J, with 13 bases between the two ends. Germline lookup yields CDR1 MDHEN and CDR2 SYDVKM. The chain's CDR3 is CASSRQIGHGYTF. Written as DNA, the CDR3 is TGTGCCAGCAGTCGACAGATCGGGCATGGCTACACCTTC.

The rearrangement links TRBV9 to TRBJ1-3; 7 positions match TRBD1. The CDR3 runs to 14 residues. From germline, CDR1 is SGDLS and CDR2 YYNGEE. Unmatched junction bases numbered 9, after V lost 4 bases and J lost 8 bases. CDR3 protein: CASSSLQGKHTIYF. The CDR3 bases are TGTGCCAGCAGCTCTCTACAGGGGAAACACACCATATATTTT.

The chain has TRBV5-1 and TRBJ2-1; weak D call: TRBD1 (5 bases). This CDR3 region has 15 residues. Per the germline V gene, CDR1 is SGHRS and CDR2 is YFSETQ. Deletions cut 0 bases from V and 7 bases from J, with 14 bases between. As DNA, the CDR3 is TGCGCCAGCAGCTTGGTCCCAGGGCTTAGGAATGAGCAGTTCTTC. It is translated as CASSLVPGLRNEQFF. Full variable domain (remainder filled in from reference TRBV5-1 and TRBJ2-1): KAGVTQTPRYLIKTRGQQVTLSCSPISGHRSVSWYQQTPGQGLQFLFEYFSETQRNKGNFPGRFSGRQFSNSRSEMNVSTLELGDSALYLCASSLVPGLRNEQFFGPGTRLTVL.

V and J are TRBV24-1 and TRBJ2-5; perhaps TRBD1 as D (6 bases). The germline CDR1 and CDR2 sequences are KGHDR and SFDVKD. Trimming pared 8 bases from V and 0 bases from J, leaving 9 bases between. The CDR3 extends over 13 amino acids. CDR3 protein: CATIQGDQETQYF. CDR3 sequence (DNA): TGTGCCACCATACAGGGAGACCAAGAGACCCAGTACTTC.

In DNA, the CDR3 is TGTGCCAGCTCACCACTAGGGGGAAGGGACCAGCCCCAGCATTTT. Its translation: CASSPLGGRDQPQHF. The chain uses TRBV18 and TRBJ1-5, with D possibly TRBD1 on 6 matching bases. V lost 1 base to trimming and J lost 7 bases, with 14 bases between them. The CDR3 runs to 15 residues. Germline-derived CDR1 and CDR2 are KGHSH and LQKENI.

The chain has TRBV9 and TRBJ2-2; 10 positions agree with TRBD1. The V segment lost 2 bases and the J segment 4 bases; nucleotides outside the gene matches: 5. The CDR3 is 16 amino acids. Germline CDR1 and CDR2: SGDLS and YYNGEE. The CDR3 sequence: CASSVRQGASTGELFF. The CDR3 nucleotides read TGTGCCAGCAGCGTCCGACAGGGGGCCTCCACCGGGGAGCTGTTTTTT. Full variable domain (outside the CDR3, taken from reference TRBV9 and TRBJ2-2): DSGVTQTPKHLITATGQRVTLRCSPRSGDLSVYWYQQSLDQGLQFLIQYYNGEERAKGNILERFSAQQFPDLHSELNLSSLELGDSALYFCASSVRQGASTGELFFGEGSRLTVL.

This chain connects TRBV23-1 to TRBJ2-7; TRBD2 aligns across 9 bases. TRBV23-1 is sorted into the ORF group, with uncertain function. This CDR3 spans 19 amino acids. V shed 4 bases and J 5 bases; nucleotides not matched to a gene: 21. Written as DNA, the CDR3 is TGCGCCAGCAGTCCTGGGACACCTGATCCGGGACTAGCTCCCAACGAGCAGTACTTC. This sequence encodes CASSPGTPDPGLAPNEQYF.

The chain carries TRBV18 and TRBJ2-5; TRBD1 matches 10 bases. The V and J ends lost 6 bases and 6 bases, in that order; junction bases with no gene match: 7. The germline CDR1 and CDR2 sequences are KGHSH and LQKENI. There are 14 residues in the CDR3. The CDR3 DNA reads TGTGCCAGCTCTCCGGACAGGGGGGCGAAGACCCAGTACTTC. Its translation: CASSPDRGAKTQYF.

The gene calls are TRBV2 and TRBJ2-5, with D possibly TRBD1 on 5 matching bases. V was trimmed by 6 bases and J by 1 base, leaving 6 bases between them. The CDR3 totals 12 residues. Germline values: CDR1 SNHLY, CDR2 FYNNEI. The CDR3 nucleotides read TGTGCCAGCAGGACAGCCCAAGAGACCCAGTACTTC. This codes for CASRTAQETQYF.

The genes are TRBV5-1 and TRBJ2-1; TRBD2 matches at 13 bases. This CDR3 is built from 16 residues. The ends lost 4 bases at V and 3 bases at J; junction bases unmatched: 4. Germline assignment: CDR1 SGHRS and CDR2 YFSETQ. The CDR3 DNA follows: TGCGCCAGCAGCCGGACTAGCGGGGGTCTCTACAATGAGCAGTTCTTC. Protein sequence: CASSRTSGGLYNEQFF.

The CDR3 loop is CAWTLDRGNEQFF. The CDR3 DNA is TGTGCCTGGACCTTAGACAGGGGCAATGAGCAGTTCTTC. The chain links TRBV30 to TRBJ2-1; 8 bases fit TRBD1. The CDR3 has 13 residues. Germline CDR1 and CDR2: GTSNPN and SVGIG (reference sequence). V lost 4 bases to trimming and J lost 6 bases; unmatched junction nucleotides: 5. The whole variable domain, filled in from reference TRBV30 and TRBJ2-1, reads SQTIHQWPATLVQPVGSPLSLECTVEGTSNPNLYWYRQAAGRGLQLLFYSVGIGQISSEVPQNLSASRPQDRQFILSSKKLLLSDSGFYLCAWTLDRGNEQFFGPGTRLTVL.

This chain connects TRBV27 to TRBJ2-1, with 8 positions matching TRBD2. Losses at the gene ends were 6 bases for V and 9 bases for J; bases not matched to a gene: 13. The length of the CDR3 is 15 residues. CDR1 and CDR2 (germline): MNHEY, SMNVEV (reference sequence). CDR3 DNA sequence: TGTGCCAGCAGCCCGGGACTAGTCTCCCCTCCTGAGCAGTTCTTC. This sequence encodes CASSPGLVSPPEQFF.